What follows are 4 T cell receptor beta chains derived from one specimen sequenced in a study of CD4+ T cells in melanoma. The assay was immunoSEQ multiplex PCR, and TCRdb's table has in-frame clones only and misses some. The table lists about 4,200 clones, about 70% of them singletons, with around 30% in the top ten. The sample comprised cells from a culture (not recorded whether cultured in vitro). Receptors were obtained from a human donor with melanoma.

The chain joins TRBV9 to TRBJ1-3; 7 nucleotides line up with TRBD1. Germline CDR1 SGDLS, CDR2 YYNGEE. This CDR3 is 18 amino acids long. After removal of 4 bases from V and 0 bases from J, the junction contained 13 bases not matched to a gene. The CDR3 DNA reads TGTGCCAGCAGCCTAAATCCCCTGACAGGGAACTCTGGAAACACCATATATTTT. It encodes CASSLNPLTGNSGNTIYF. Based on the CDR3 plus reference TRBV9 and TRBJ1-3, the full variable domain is DSGVTQTPKHLITATGQRVTLRCSPRSGDLSVYWYQQSLDQGLQFLIQYYNGEERAKGNILERFSAQQFPDLHSELNLSSLELGDSALYFCASSLNPLTGNSGNTIYFGEGSWLTVV.

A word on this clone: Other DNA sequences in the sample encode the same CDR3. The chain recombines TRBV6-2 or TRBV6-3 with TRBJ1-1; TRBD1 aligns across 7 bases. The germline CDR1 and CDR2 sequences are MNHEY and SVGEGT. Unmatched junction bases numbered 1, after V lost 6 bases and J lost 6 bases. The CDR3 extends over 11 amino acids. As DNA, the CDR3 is TGTGCCAGCAGCCAGGGGGCTGAAGCTTTCTTT. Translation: CASSQGAEAFF.

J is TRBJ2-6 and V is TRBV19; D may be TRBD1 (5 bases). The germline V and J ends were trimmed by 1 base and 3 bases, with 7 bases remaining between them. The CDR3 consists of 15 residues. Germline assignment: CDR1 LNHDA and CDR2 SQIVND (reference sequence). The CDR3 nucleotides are TGTGCCAGTAGTATAGCAGACAGTGGGGCCAACGTCCTGACTTTC. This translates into CASSIADSGANVLTF. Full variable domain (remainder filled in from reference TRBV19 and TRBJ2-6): DGGITQSPKYLFRKEGQNVTLSCEQNLNHDAMYWYRQDPGQGLRLIYYSQIVNDFQKGDIAEGYSVSREKKESFPLTVTSAQKNPTAFYLCASSIADSGANVLTFGAGSRLTVL.

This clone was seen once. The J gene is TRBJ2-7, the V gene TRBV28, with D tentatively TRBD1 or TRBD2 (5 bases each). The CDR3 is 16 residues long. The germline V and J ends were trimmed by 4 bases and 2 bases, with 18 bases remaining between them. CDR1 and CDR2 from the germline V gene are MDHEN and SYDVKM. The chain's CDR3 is CASSSRWDGHAYEQYF. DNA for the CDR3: TGTGCCAGCAGTTCCCGTTGGGACGGGCACGCCTACGAGCAGTACTTC.